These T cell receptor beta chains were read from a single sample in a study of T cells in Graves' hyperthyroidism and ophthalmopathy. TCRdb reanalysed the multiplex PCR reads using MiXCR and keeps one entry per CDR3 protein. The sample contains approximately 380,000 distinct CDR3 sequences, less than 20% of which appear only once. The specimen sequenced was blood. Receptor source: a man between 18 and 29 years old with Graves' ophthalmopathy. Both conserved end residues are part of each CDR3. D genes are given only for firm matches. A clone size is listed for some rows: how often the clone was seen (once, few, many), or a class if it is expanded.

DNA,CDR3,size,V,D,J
TGTGCCAGCAGTCCCGGAGACAGGGAGAGCTATGGCTACACCTTC,CASSPGDRESYGYTF,many,TRBV12-3/TRBV12-4,TRBD1,TRBJ1-2
TGTGCCAGCTCAGACAGGGATCCTTCCTACAATGAGCAGTTCTTC,CASSDRDPSYNEQFF,many,TRBV18,TRBD1,TRBJ2-1
TGTGCCAGCAGTTTAAGGGGCAGGGCACACAATGAGCAGTTCTTC,CASSLRGRAHNEQFF,NA,TRBV28,NA,TRBJ2-1
TGTGCCAGCCAAGGGATGCTCTCTGGAAACACCATATATTTT,CASQGMLSGNTIYF,many,TRBV2,NA,TRBJ1-3
TGTGCCAGCAGTTTAACTGATAATTCACCCCTCCACTTT,CASSLTDNSPLHF,many,TRBV12-3/TRBV12-4,NA,TRBJ1-6
TGCAGTGCGGGAGGGGGAAACACCATATATTTT,CSAGGGNTIYF,few,TRBV20-1,NA,TRBJ1-3
TGTGCCAGTGGGGAACAGGTTCCTCAGCATTTT,CASGEQVPQHF,few,TRBV2,NA,TRBJ1-5
TGTGCCAGCAGCGCCCTGGCGGGGGGGCAAGATACGCAGTATTTT,CASSALAGGQDTQYF,NA,TRBV11-2,TRBD2,TRBJ2-3
TGTGCCAGCAGTTTTGGTTGGGCGGGACAGGGTTTCTCTGGGGCCAACGTCCTGACTTTC,CASSFGWAGQGFSGANVLTF,NA,TRBV12-3/TRBV12-4,TRBD1,TRBJ2-6
TGCAGTGCTAGAGAGTGGGACATGTCCTACAATGAGCAGTTCTTC,CSAREWDMSYNEQFF,NA,TRBV20-1,NA,TRBJ2-1
TGCAGCGTTGAGTACGGTTACGAGCAGTACTTC,CSVEYGYEQYF,NA,TRBV29-1,NA,TRBJ2-7
TGTGCCAGCAGTTTCGCCGACGGGGAGCTGTTTTTT,CASSFADGELFF,many,TRBV7-9,NA,TRBJ2-2
TGCGCCAGCAGCCCGGCGGGCACTGAAGCTTTCTTT,CASSPAGTEAFF,many,TRBV5-1,NA,TRBJ1-1
TGTGCCAGCAGTGAGCTGGCAGGGCAGAACTCTGGAAACACCATATATTTT,CASSELAGQNSGNTIYF,NA,TRBV2,NA,TRBJ1-3
TGTGCCAGCAGTTTAGGTGGGGGTATCTACGAGCAGTACTTC,CASSLGGGIYEQYF,NA,TRBV12-3/TRBV12-4,NA,TRBJ2-7
TGCGCCAGCAAAGGACAGGGGAATTCACCCCTCCACTTT,CASKGQGNSPLHF,NA,TRBV5-1,TRBD1,TRBJ1-6
TGTGCCAGCTCACCAGGGGAGGACGCCGGGGAGCTGTTTTTT,CASSPGEDAGELFF,NA,TRBV18,NA,TRBJ2-2
TGTGCCAGCAGTTACTCGGAGAAGAGCGCCTACGAGCAGTACTTC,CASSYSEKSAYEQYF,few,TRBV6-5,NA,TRBJ2-7
TGTGCCAGCAGCGAGGACAGGGTTGAGGAGACCCAGTACTTC,CASSEDRVEETQYF,many,TRBV5-6,TRBD1,TRBJ2-5
TGTGCCAGCAGCGTAGGGAGTGAGCAGTTCTTC,CASSVGSEQFF,NA,TRBV9,NA,TRBJ2-1
TGCGCCAGCAGCCAAGGTCCAGAAGTACCATACGAGCAGTACTTC,CASSQGPEVPYEQYF,many,TRBV4-1,NA,TRBJ2-7
TGTGCCAGCAGTTACCTTAGGACAGGGGGAGGCTATGGCTACACCTTC,CASSYLRTGGGYGYTF,NA,TRBV28,TRBD1,TRBJ1-2
TGTGCCAGCAGTCCAAGAGGGACCTCTGGGCGTCAGCCCCAGCATTTT,CASSPRGTSGRQPQHF,many,TRBV12-3/TRBV12-4,NA,TRBJ1-5
TGTGCCAGCAGACTTACCGGGGGCCCAGATACGCAGTATTTT,CASRLTGGPDTQYF,many,TRBV6-1,NA,TRBJ2-3
TGTGCCACCTCCAAGTTCATGGACGGGAGCACAGATACGCAGTATTTT,CATSKFMDGSTDTQYF,few,TRBV24-1,NA,TRBJ2-3
TGTGCCAGCAGTTCTCCAGGGGACCCCCCCAACACTGAAGCTTTCTTT,CASSSPGDPPNTEAFF,many,TRBV6-9,NA,TRBJ1-1
TGTGCCAGCAAAACCGTTCGTACAGGGACAAGCTCCTACGAGCAGTACTTC,CASKTVRTGTSSYEQYF,few,TRBV2,NA,TRBJ2-7
TGTGCCAGTAGTCCTAATGACGGGTGGAGTGAAGCTTTCTTT,CASSPNDGWSEAFF,NA,TRBV7-9,NA,TRBJ1-1
TGTGCCAGCAGCATGACTAGCGGGGGGGCAGGTACGCAGTATTTT,CASSMTSGGAGTQYF,many,TRBV7-9,TRBD2,TRBJ2-3
TGTGCCAGCAGTTCTAGCGGGCCTTACAATGAGCAGTTCTTC,CASSSSGPYNEQFF,NA,TRBV7-3,TRBD2,TRBJ2-1
TGCGCCAGCAGCCCTTTGGTTGACTATGGCTACACCTTC,CASSPLVDYGYTF,many,TRBV5-1,NA,TRBJ1-2
TGTGCCAGCAGCGCCCCCGGGACAGGGGATGAAAAACTGTTTTTT,CASSAPGTGDEKLFF,NA,TRBV9,TRBD1,TRBJ1-4
TGTGCCAGCATTGACTTCGGGGGTCAGCCCCAGCATTTT,CASIDFGGQPQHF,many,TRBV28,NA,TRBJ1-5
TGCAGTGCTTTCGGGACTAGCGGGGATAGTCAGTATTTT,CSAFGTSGDSQYF,many,TRBV20-1,TRBD2,TRBJ2-3
TGTGCCCTCCTGAATAGGCGGGAGGACTACAATGAGCAGTTCTTC,CALLNRREDYNEQFF,NA,TRBV2,TRBD2,TRBJ2-1
TGTGCCACCAGCAGAGGATCGAGGGGGTCTGGAAACACCATATATTTT,CATSRGSRGSGNTIYF,NA,TRBV15,NA,TRBJ1-3
TGTGCCAGCAGCCAGGGACTAGCGGGGGGGCCAAATACGCAGTATTTT,CASSQGLAGGPNTQYF,NA,TRBV3-1,TRBD2,TRBJ2-3
TGTGCCAGCAGGGAGACAGGCGACTATGGCTACACCTTC,CASRETGDYGYTF,many,TRBV12-3/TRBV12-4,NA,TRBJ1-2
TGTGCCAGCAGCCGCGGGGGGTTCGATGGCTACACCTTC,CASSRGGFDGYTF,few,TRBV7-3,NA,TRBJ1-2
TGCAGTGCTAACCGGGCCGCCACAGATACGCAGTATTTT,CSANRAATDTQYF,many,TRBV20-1,NA,TRBJ2-3
TGTGCCAGCAGTTACACAAACAGACAGGGCGGGAGGAGCAATCAGCCCCAGCATTTT,CASSYTNRQGGRSNQPQHF,many,TRBV6-5,TRBD1,TRBJ1-5
TGTGCCAGCAGCTTGGAAGAGGAGTTCACCCAGTACTTC,CASSLEEEFTQYF,many,TRBV5-5,NA,TRBJ2-5
TGTGCCAGCAGCTTAGCCGCACTTCTCTCTGGGGCCAACGTCCTGACTTTC,CASSLAALLSGANVLTF,few,TRBV11-3,NA,TRBJ2-6
TGTGCCAGCAGTGACGTTAGGCCTAGCACAGATACGCAGTATTTT,CASSDVRPSTDTQYF,few,TRBV6-1,NA,TRBJ2-3
TGCAGTGCGACCTACCAAGAGACCCAGTACTTC,CSATYQETQYF,NA,TRBV20-1,NA,TRBJ2-5
TGTGCCAGCAGTGGAGTGGGCATTAGGTACGAGCAGTACTTC,CASSGVGIRYEQYF,few,TRBV28,NA,TRBJ2-7
TGTGCCAGCAGCTTAGGACAGGGAGGCTACACCATATATTTT,CASSLGQGGYTIYF,few,TRBV11-2,TRBD1,TRBJ1-3
TGCGCCAGCAGCCTCGGGACTAGCGGGGAAGGTGAGCAGTTCTTC,CASSLGTSGEGEQFF,many,TRBV5-1,TRBD2,TRBJ2-1
TGTGCCAGCAGTTACGGGACAGAACTCTACGAGCAGTACTTC,CASSYGTELYEQYF,NA,TRBV6-5,TRBD1,TRBJ2-7
TGTGCCAGCAGCCCTGTGGGGGCTCTGCTTTACGAGCAGTACTTC,CASSPVGALLYEQYF,NA,TRBV3-1,NA,TRBJ2-7
TGTGCCAGCAGCCCACGGGGGGGGGGCCTTGAGACCCAGTACTTC,CASSPRGGGLETQYF,many,TRBV12-3/TRBV12-4,TRBD2,TRBJ2-5
TGTGCCAGCTCACCCGAGGGTTATTTGAGCTCCTACGAGCAGTACTTC,CASSPEGYLSSYEQYF,NA,TRBV18,NA,TRBJ2-7